This T cell receptor beta chain originates from a study of regulatory T cells in long-lasting Graves disease. Many counts were recorded for this clonotype. Its antigen is unidentified. Overall study results and limits: There were preferences for TRBV28, TRBJ1-2 and TRBJ2-5 in persistent disease. In persistent patients, shared public clonotypes (more than 2,500) outnumbered those in new patients (around 1,000).

This CDR3 has 14 residues. The germline V gene has CDR1 MDHEN and CDR2 SYDVKM. Trimming removed 8 bases at V and 2 bases at J, with 13 bases between. Arm-PCR of CDR3 regions and iRepertoire HTBI primers were the basis on which TCR beta libraries were built. TCRdb redid the calling of the multiplex PCR reads with MiXCR, one entry per CDR3 protein. The data show around 500,000 distinct CDR3 sequences, 12% seen once. The time point here: newly diagnosed GD, antithyroid drugs for less than 3 months. Following extraction of RNA from PBMCs, that RNA was used to make the TCR library. These data were also filed under a second study, of T cells in Graves' hyperthyroidism and ophthalmopathy.

This receptor was identified in a woman between 25 and 40 years old with Graves disease. The chain uses TRBV28 and TRBJ1-5; unclear D gene. Sequenced material: peripheral blood mononuclear cells (PBMCs), taken at new diagnosis, from a patient treated with antithyroid drugs. The CDR3 sequence: CASVLFSGNQPQHF. The CDR3 DNA sequence: TGTGCCAGCGTCCTTTTCTCGGGCAATCAGCCCCAGCATTTT.